This TCR beta chain was identified in a study of blood T cells in healthy people across ages. General study results and limits: Whereas aged donors had fewer naive CD4+ cells, long-lived donors had more of them and higher diversity. PBMC samples, being unsorted, prevented any conclusive comparison of naive and antigen-experienced cells. Estimated diversity, derived from one million T cells, was regarded as an underestimate.

Turning to this clonotype: Its antigen is unidentified.

V lost 3 bases, J lost 6 bases, and 13 bases lay in between. Germline assignment: CDR1 SQVTM and CDR2 ANQGSEA. The CDR3 loop spans 13 amino acids. With a J-beta primer mix and a sample-barcoded 5' primer, a second PCR ran roughly 6 to 11 cycles. Via MiXCR, TCRdb re-called the 5' RACE reads, giving one row per CDR3 protein. The repertoire holds 980,000 or so distinct CDR3 sequences, with approximately 49% as singletons. Ten milliliters was the volume of peripheral blood drawn from each donor. This sequence originates from a man aged 25-45 years in good health. The V call is TRBV29-1, the J call TRBJ2-3; D may be TRBD1 (5 bases). Sequenced material: blood. CDR3 DNA sequence: TGCAGCGTTGAGGGGCCTCGCAGGGATACGCAGTATTTT. It is translated as CSVEGPRRDTQYF.